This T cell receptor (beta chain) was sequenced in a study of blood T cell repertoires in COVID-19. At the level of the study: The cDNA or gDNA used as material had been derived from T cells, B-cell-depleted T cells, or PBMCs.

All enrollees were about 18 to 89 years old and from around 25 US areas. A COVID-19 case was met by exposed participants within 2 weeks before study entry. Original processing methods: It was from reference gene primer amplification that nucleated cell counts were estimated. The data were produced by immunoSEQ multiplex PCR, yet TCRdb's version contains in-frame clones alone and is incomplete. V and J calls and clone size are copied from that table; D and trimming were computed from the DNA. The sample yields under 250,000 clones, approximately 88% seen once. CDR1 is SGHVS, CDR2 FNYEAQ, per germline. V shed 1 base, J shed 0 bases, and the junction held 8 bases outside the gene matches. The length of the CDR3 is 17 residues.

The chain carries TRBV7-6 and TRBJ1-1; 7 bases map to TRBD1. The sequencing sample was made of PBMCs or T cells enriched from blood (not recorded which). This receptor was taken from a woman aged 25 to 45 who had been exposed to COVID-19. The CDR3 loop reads CASSLGQGEYMNTEAFF. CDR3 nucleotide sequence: TGTGCCAGCAGCTTAGGACAGGGAGAATACATGAACACTGAAGCTTTCTTT.